These 8 T cell receptor beta chains originate from one sample sequenced in a study of Graves' ophthalmopathy and Graves' hyperthyroidism. The authors amplified TCR beta CDR3 regions from RNA transcripts. HTBI primers served in a first-round RT-PCR, which a second-round multiplex PCR followed. TCRdb re-derived calls from the multiplex PCR reads in MiXCR, one entry per CDR3 protein. The table has about 620,000 distinct CDR3 sequences, around a fifth seen once; the top ten hold around 7%. Sequenced sample: peripheral blood. These receptors all come from a woman under 30 with stable Graves' hyperthyroidism. Some clones in this sample may be carry-over from other donors' samples.

This clonotype has at least ten counts. This chain connects TRBV6-1 to TRBJ2-7; no clear D. Trimming removed 0 bases at V and 2 bases at J, with 8 bases between. The germline gives CDR1 MNHNS, CDR2 SASEGT. The length of the CDR3 is 14 residues. In DNA form, the CDR3 reads TGTGCCAGCAGTGAAGCCCAGCAGACCTACGAGCAGTACTTC. Translating it yields CASSEAQQTYEQYF.

This clonotype has ten or more counts. V gene TRBV2 combines with J gene TRBJ1-5, with D maybe TRBD1 (6 bases). Deletions cut 1 base from V and 1 base from J, with 11 bases between. This CDR3 spans 16 amino acids. Germline CDR1 reads SNHLY; CDR2 reads FYNNEI. CDR3 residues: CASSEGQVFSNQPQHF. The CDR3 nucleotides read TGTGCCAGCAGTGAAGGACAGGTATTCAGCAATCAGCCCCAGCATTTT.

The chain uses TRBV19 and TRBJ1-5, with unresolved D. The CDR3 spans 15 residues. Trimming left V 3 bases short and J 0 bases short, with 9 bases between. Germline values: CDR1 LNHDA, CDR2 SQIVND (reference sequence). The CDR3, as DNA: TGTGCCAGTAGTATCAGCCCAAATAGCAATCAGCCCCAGCATTTT. Translating it yields CASSISPNSNQPQHF.

The V and J genes are TRBV5-1 and TRBJ2-1, with TRBD2 as a possible D gene (5 bases). The CDR3 sequence is 14 residues long. The germline V gene encodes CDR1 SGHRS and CDR2 YFSETQ. Trimming took off 0 bases at V and 10 bases at J, with 14 bases between the two ends. The CDR3 DNA follows: TGCGCCAGCAGCTTGGAGGGCAGCCCGGGAGAGCAGTTCTTC. This encodes CASSLEGSPGEQFF.

This chain joins TRBV5-1 and TRBJ1-5, with 8 bases matching TRBD1. Germline values: CDR1 SGHRS, CDR2 YFSETQ. The CDR3 covers 17 residues. Trimming took 2 bases from V and 5 from J; bases not matched to a gene: 12. The CDR3 bases are TGCGCCAGCAGCTTCCTGGACAGGGTGAGTGGGGATCAGCCCCAGCATTTT. Amino acid sequence: CASSFLDRVSGDQPQHF.

Many counts were recorded for this clonotype. CDR3 nucleotides: TGCAGTGCGGGCCTCTACGAGCAGTACTTC. It specifies CSAGLYEQYF. The chain uses TRBV20-1 and TRBJ2-7; D not certain. V was shortened by 6 bases and J by 3 bases, with 6 bases between the two germline ends. The CDR3 is made up of 10 amino acids. Germline values: CDR1 DFQATT, CDR2 SNEGSKA (reference sequence).

In its sample, this clonotype was seen many times. V is TRBV28 and J is TRBJ1-1; 7 nucleotides line up with TRBD1. Germline CDR1 and CDR2: MDHEN and SYDVKM. V shed 5 bases, J shed 5 bases, and the junction held 11 bases outside the gene matches. CDR3 size: 15 residues. Written as DNA, the CDR3 is TGTGCCAGCAGTCCCGGTTTTAGGGGGCGGACTGAAGCTTTCTTT. Translation: CASSPGFRGRTEAFF.

Concerning this clonotype itself: A clone one base away is much larger, so this may be a read error. A read error is likely, as this CDR3 ends without the conserved phenylalanine or tryptophan. This chain links TRBV10-2 with TRBJ2-7, with D maybe TRBD1 (5 bases). Between the trimmed V and J ends, which lost 4 bases and 3 bases, there was a span of 13 bases. Germline V gene lookup returns CDR1 WSHSY and CDR2 SAAADI. CDR3 size: 14 residues. The CDR3 sequence: CASSASTGDYEQYY. DNA of the CDR3: TGCGCCAGCAGTGCCAGTACAGGAGACTACGAGCAGTACTAC.